These 3 T cell receptor beta chains came from one sample sequenced in a study of vaccination and CD4 T cells after COVID-19. The treatment was: approximately 11-day PBMC culture with coronavirus spike peptide pools or control peptides (ViraFEST assay). With the Oncomine TCR Beta short-read assay, DNA from cultured CD4+ T cells was sequenced. TCRdb analysed the PCR reads with MiXCR anew, one entry per CDR3 protein. The sample consists of around 15,000 distinct CDR3 sequences, less than 55% of them appearing once. Antigen specificity for these receptors is unknown. Sequencing was done on a sample of CD4+ T cells from blood, cultured in vitro. The receptors come from a human donor who had recovered from COVID-19.

The rearrangement links TRBV5-5 to TRBJ1-1; possible D gene TRBD1, 6 bases. The CDR3 is made up of 14 amino acids. V lost 5 bases and J 3 bases, leaving 14 bases between the germline ends. CDR1 SGHKS and CDR2 YYEKEE come from the germline V gene (reference sequence). CDR3 amino acids: CASSSLGGDTEAFF. The CDR3 DNA reads as TGTGCCAGCAGTTCCCTTGGGGGCGACACTGAAGCTTTCTTT.

This sequence joins TRBV7-2 and TRBJ1-1; a weak D match, TRBD1 (5 bases). The CDR3 is 14 amino acids. Trimming cost V 5 bases and J 3 bases, with 13 bases left between them. CDR1 and CDR2 from the germline V gene are SGHTA and FQGNSA. The CDR3 nucleotides are TGTGCCAGCAGCGCCCGGGGGGGAGACACTGAAGCTTTCTTT. Translating it yields CASSARGGDTEAFF.

The V call is TRBV7-2, the J call TRBJ2-1, with 8 bases identical to TRBD1. With 5 bases clipped from V and 0 bases from J, the junction kept 9 bases outside the gene matches. CDR1 is SGHTA and CDR2 is FQGNSA in the germline V gene. This CDR3 region has 17 residues. The CDR3 is CASSLRDRLLSYNEQFF. The CDR3 nucleotides read TGTGCCAGCAGCCTAAGGGACAGGTTGCTCTCCTACAATGAGCAGTTCTTC.